The 26 T cell receptor beta chains listed next were all sequenced from one sample in a study of cytomegalovirus exposure and HLA in healthy donors. Assay used: immunoSEQ multiplex PCR; TCRdb lists only in-frame clones, some missing. Of 110,000 to 150,000 clones in the sample, around 93% are singletons; the top ten hold less than 2%. The sample taken for sequencing was PBMCs. The source of these receptors is a man between 18 and 35 years old in good health and CMV-seropositive.

This chain links TRBV2 with TRBJ1-1; D perhaps matches TRBD1 (6 bases). The CDR3 is made up of 12 amino acids. The V end was cut by 6 bases, the J end by 7 bases, with 12 bases between. Germline V CDR1 and CDR2: SNHLY, FYNNEI. The CDR3 region is CASSELQGEAFF. CDR3 coding DNA: TGTGCCAGCAGCGAATTACAGGGTGAAGCTTTCTTT.

In this sample, this clone turned up once. The chain recombines TRBV7-2 with TRBJ1-2, with 10 bases matching TRBD1. Germline V CDR1 and CDR2: SGHTA, FQGNSA. This CDR3 comprises 15 residues. V trimming: 8 bases; J trimming: 8 bases; junction bases outside the gene matches: 14. The CDR3 sequence is CASGTETGGVGGYTF. DNA for the CDR3: TGTGCCAGCGGCACCGAGACAGGGGGCGTAGGAGGCTACACCTTC.

The V call is TRBV6-5, the J call TRBJ2-7; D gene ambiguous. The CDR3 length is 13 residues. V dropped 8 bases and J dropped 2 bases, with 13 bases sitting between them. CDR1 MNHEY and CDR2 SVGAGI come from the germline V gene. The CDR3 DNA reads TGTGCCAGCTCACCCACTCCTACCTACGAGCAGTACTTC. Its translation: CASSPTPTYEQYF.

This sequence joins TRBV6-6 and TRBJ1-3, with D maybe TRBD1 (6 bases). Germline CDR1 and CDR2: MNHNY and SVGAGI (reference sequence). There are 13 residues in the CDR3. V was trimmed by 7 bases and J by 14 bases, leaving 21 bases between them. The CDR3: CASILEGRGPLYF. The CDR3 coding sequence is TGTGCCAGCATCCTTGAGGGCAGGGGACCCCTATATTTT.

This clone is a singleton in its sample. V usage is TRBV11-2 and J usage is TRBJ2-1; 9 bases are shared with TRBD2. V lost 3 bases, J lost 8 bases, and 11 bases stayed unmatched. Germline V gene lookup returns CDR1 SGHAT and CDR2 FQNNGV. The CDR3 runs to 16 residues. The CDR3 reads CASSLVTSGRRDEQFF. The CDR3 DNA reads TGTGCCAGCAGCTTGGTAACCAGCGGGAGGCGGGATGAGCAGTTCTTC.

The chain combines TRBV4-2 with TRBJ2-2; weak D call: TRBD2 (6 bases). The CDR3 spans 14 residues. Deletions cut 0 bases from V and 5 bases from J, with 7 bases between. Germline CDR1 LGHNA, CDR2 YNFKEQ. The CDR3 spells CASSQERETGELFF. CDR3 in DNA: TGTGCCAGCAGCCAAGAGCGGGAAACCGGGGAGCTGTTTTTT.

V is TRBV7-8 and J is TRBJ2-1; 10 bases are shared with TRBD2. This CDR3 contains 17 residues. Trimming at V came to 4 bases and at J to 9 bases, leaving 15 bases not matched to a gene. Germline values: CDR1 SGHVS, CDR2 FQNEAQ. For the CDR3, the DNA is TGTGCCAGCAGCTCCGAAGGGACTAGCGAAACATTAGGTGAGCAGTTCTTC. It specifies CASSSEGTSETLGEQFF.

The chain couples TRBV27 to TRBJ2-1, with 12 nucleotides matching TRBD2. V trimming: 1 base; J trimming: 7 bases; junction bases outside the gene matches: 8. In germline, CDR1 is MNHEY, CDR2 SMNVEV (reference sequence). The length of the CDR3 is 17 residues. This CDR3 reads CASSLLLTSGSSNEQFF. The CDR3 DNA reads TGTGCCAGCAGTTTATTGTTGACTAGCGGGAGTTCAAATGAGCAGTTCTTC.

This rearrangement joins TRBV27 to TRBJ2-1, with a possible D match to TRBD1 (6 bases). The CDR3 extends over 14 amino acids. Germline V gives CDR1 MNHEY, CDR2 SMNVEV (reference sequence). The V and J ends lost 5 bases and 2 bases respectively, with 10 bases between them. The CDR3 loop reads CASSVRDTYNEQFF. In nucleotides, the CDR3 is TGTGCCAGCAGTGTCCGGGACACCTACAATGAGCAGTTCTTC.

The chain recombines TRBV28 with TRBJ1-2; D is perhaps TRBD1 (6 bases). The CDR3 totals 15 residues. Germline-derived CDR1 and CDR2 are MDHEN and SYDVKM. V shed 3 bases and J shed 2 bases, with 13 bases lying between them. The DNA of the CDR3 is TGTGCCAGCAGTTTCCCGGGACACTCGAACTATGGCTACACCTTC. It encodes CASSFPGHSNYGYTF.

In nucleotides, the CDR3 is TGTGCCAGCAGTCGGACAGCAACTAATGAAAAACTGTTTTTT. Translation: CASSRTATNEKLFF. V gene TRBV2 combines with J gene TRBJ1-4; weak D call: TRBD1 (6 bases). V lost 5 bases and J lost 0, with 7 bases in between. CDR1 is SNHLY, CDR2 FYNNEI, per germline. This CDR3 spans 14 amino acids.

The chain joins TRBV18 to TRBJ2-1, with TRBD1 matching 10 bases. There are 14 residues in the CDR3. Germline V gives CDR1 KGHSH, CDR2 LQKENI. Trimming at V came to 3 bases and at J to 6 bases, leaving 2 bases not matched to a gene. CDR3 nucleotide sequence: TGTGCCAGCTCACCCCGGACAGGGGGCAATGAGCAGTTCTTC. Translating gives CASSPRTGGNEQFF.

This chain uses TRBV27 with TRBJ2-5; 7 nucleotides line up with TRBD1. CDR1 and CDR2 from the germline V gene are MNHEY and SMNVEV (reference sequence). The CDR3 is 13 amino acids. V lost 7 bases and J lost 0; bases outside the gene matches: 2. The DNA for the CDR3 is TGTGCCAGCATGGGGACAGACCAAGAGACCCAGTACTTC. This encodes CASMGTDQETQYF.

The chain combines TRBV11-2 with TRBJ1-4; D is unresolved. V gave up 5 bases and J gave up 3 bases, with 13 bases separating them. CDR1 is SGHAT, CDR2 FQNNGV, per germline. The CDR3 has 15 residues. The CDR3 nucleotides are TGTGCCAGCAGCCTCCGGGTGAGGGCTAATGAAAAACTGTTTTTT. Translation: CASSLRVRANEKLFF.

Remarks on this clone: At one end the junction does not follow the germline gene, possibly because of a read error. The sample carries other DNA sequences with the same CDR3. The V gene is TRBV9, the J gene TRBJ2-7, with 9 bases fitting TRBD1. CDR1 is SGDLS, CDR2 YYNGEE, per germline. The CDR3 runs to 14 residues. For the CDR3, the DNA is TGTGCCAGCAGCGTACGACAGGGGGTGGACGAGCAGTACTTT. Protein: CASSVRQGVDEQYF.

The genes are TRBV27 and TRBJ1-1; 9 positions agree with TRBD1. This CDR3 contains 16 residues. Germline loops: CDR1 MNHEY, CDR2 SMNVEV (reference sequence). The V segment lost 2 bases and the J segment 3 bases; nucleotides outside the gene matches: 7. In DNA, the CDR3 is TGTGCCAGCAGTTTAGCTACAGGGGGCGCCTACACTGAAGCTTTCTTT. It yields the protein CASSLATGGAYTEAFF.

This rearrangement joins TRBV7-8 to TRBJ2-2; 9 bases match TRBD1. Losses at the gene ends were 1 base for V and 0 bases for J; bases not matched to a gene: 12. CDR3 length: 20 amino acids. Germline CDR1 and CDR2: SGHVS and FQNEAQ. The CDR3 here is CASSLVPTGTGFANTGELFF. CDR3 DNA sequence: TGTGCCAGCAGCTTAGTACCTACCGGGACAGGGTTCGCGAACACCGGGGAGCTGTTTTTT.

The CDR3 bases are TGTGCCAGCAGTTTAACTTATCATGAGGGGGCAGTCTATGGCTACACCTTC. Amino acids: CASSLTYHEGAVYGYTF. The chain is built from TRBV28 and TRBJ1-2, with TRBD1 matching 7 bases. Unmatched junction bases numbered 13, after V lost 2 bases and J lost 4 bases. Per the germline V gene, CDR1 is MDHEN and CDR2 is SYDVKM. The CDR3 spans 17 residues.

The genes are TRBV27 and TRBJ1-2; weak D call: TRBD1 (6 bases). Trimming removed 8 bases at V and 4 bases at J, with 8 bases between. The CDR3 extends over 11 amino acids. Germline lookup yields CDR1 MNHEY and CDR2 SMNVEV (reference sequence). The CDR3 reads CASGGGYGYTF. For the CDR3, the DNA is TGTGCCAGCGGGGGCGGCTATGGCTACACCTTC.

The chain has TRBV9 and TRBJ1-3; 7 positions match TRBD1. The V gene's germline CDR1 is SGDLS and CDR2 YYNGEE. The CDR3 has 16 amino acids. The junction had 11 bases not matched to a gene; V was cut back by 4 bases and J by 4 bases. The CDR3 sequence is CASSQEAGGSGNTIYF. CDR3 nucleotides: TGTGCCAGCAGCCAAGAGGCAGGGGGATCGGGAAACACCATATATTTT.

The chain uses TRBV5-4 and TRBJ2-7, with D maybe TRBD1 (6 bases). The CDR3 is 13 residues long. Germline V lookup: CDR1 SGHNT, CDR2 YYREEE (reference sequence). V was cut by 3 bases and J by 2 bases, with 9 bases left in between. The CDR3 coding sequence is TGTGCCAGCAGCTCAGGGGTGGCCTACGAGCAGTACTTC. It codes for CASSSGVAYEQYF.

This clone was seen a single time. V usage is TRBV9 and J usage is TRBJ2-1; 7 bases are a match to TRBD1. Germline V gene data show CDR1 as SGDLS and CDR2 as YYNGEE. There are 16 residues in the CDR3. Germline trimming cut 0 bases from V and 2 bases from J; bases unmatched to any gene: 5. CDR3: CASSVVGDSAYNEQFF. The CDR3 DNA follows: TGTGCCAGCAGCGTAGTGGGGGACAGCGCCTACAATGAGCAGTTCTTC.

The chain uses TRBV6-6 and TRBJ1-5, with TRBD1 matching 11 bases. Trimming took 6 bases from V and 5 from J; bases not matched to a gene: 9. This CDR3 has 16 residues. Per germline, CDR1 MNHNY and CDR2 SVGAGI (reference sequence). CDR3 nucleotide sequence: TGTGCCAGCAGGCCTCCCGGGACAGGGGGTCATCAGCCCCAGCATTTT. As protein: CASRPPGTGGHQPQHF.

The rearrangement joins TRBV15 to TRBJ2-3; D uncertain. The CDR3 runs to 15 residues. Trimming removed 1 base from V and 5 bases from J, with 13 bases in between. Germline V gene sequence: CDR1 LNHNV, CDR2 YYDKDF (reference sequence). The CDR3 DNA reads TGTGCCACCAGCAGAGCTTTCGACACCCAAGATACGCAGTATTTT. This gives the protein CATSRAFDTQDTQYF.

The V call is TRBV7-8, the J call TRBJ2-1, with 7 bases identical to TRBD2. The V gene's germline CDR1 is SGHVS and CDR2 FQNEAQ. This CDR3 comprises 15 residues. The trim removed 2 bases at V and 4 bases at J, leaving 5 bases unmatched. CDR3 sequence reads: CASSLHSSGYNEQFF. The CDR3 DNA is TGTGCCAGCAGCTTACACAGTAGCGGGTACAATGAGCAGTTCTTC. Based on the CDR3 plus reference TRBV7-8 and TRBJ2-1, the full variable domain is GAGVSQSPRYKVAKRGQDVALRCDPISGHVSLFWYQQALGQGPEFLTYFQNEAQLDKSGLPSDRFFAERPEGSVSTLKIQRTQQEDSAVYLCASSLHSSGYNEQFFGPGTRLTVL.

CDR3 residues: CASSLGGAWAEAFF. As DNA, the CDR3 is TGTGCCAGCAGCTTAGGTGGGGCTTGGGCTGAAGCTTTCTTT. The chain carries TRBV11-2 and TRBJ1-1; the D gene is possibly TRBD1 (5 bases). Looked up from germline, CDR1 is SGHAT and CDR2 is FQNNGV. V lost 1 base to trimming and J lost 6 bases, with 12 bases between them. The CDR3 extends over 14 amino acids.